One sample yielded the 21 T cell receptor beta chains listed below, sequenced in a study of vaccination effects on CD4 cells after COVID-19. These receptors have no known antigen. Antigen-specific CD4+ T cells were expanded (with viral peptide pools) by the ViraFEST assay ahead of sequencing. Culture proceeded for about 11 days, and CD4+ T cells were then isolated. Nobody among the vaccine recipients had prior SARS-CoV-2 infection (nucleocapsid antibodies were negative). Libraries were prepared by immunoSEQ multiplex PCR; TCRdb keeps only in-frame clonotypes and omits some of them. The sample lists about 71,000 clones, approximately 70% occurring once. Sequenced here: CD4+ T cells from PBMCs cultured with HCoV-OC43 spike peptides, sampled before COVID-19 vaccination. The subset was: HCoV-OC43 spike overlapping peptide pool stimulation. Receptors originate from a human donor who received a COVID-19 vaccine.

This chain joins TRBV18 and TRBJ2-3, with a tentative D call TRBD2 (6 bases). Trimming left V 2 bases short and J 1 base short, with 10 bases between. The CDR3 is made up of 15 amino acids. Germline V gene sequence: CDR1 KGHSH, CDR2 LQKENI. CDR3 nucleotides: TGTGCCAGCTCACCAGCGGGGTTCCGCACAGATACGCAGTATTTT. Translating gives CASSPAGFRTDTQYF.

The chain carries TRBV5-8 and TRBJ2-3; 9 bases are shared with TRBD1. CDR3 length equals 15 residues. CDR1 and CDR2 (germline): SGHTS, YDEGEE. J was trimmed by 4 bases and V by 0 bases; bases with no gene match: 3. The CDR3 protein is CASSLATGGADTQYF. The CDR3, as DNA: TGTGCCAGCAGCTTGGCCACAGGGGGCGCAGATACGCAGTATTTT.

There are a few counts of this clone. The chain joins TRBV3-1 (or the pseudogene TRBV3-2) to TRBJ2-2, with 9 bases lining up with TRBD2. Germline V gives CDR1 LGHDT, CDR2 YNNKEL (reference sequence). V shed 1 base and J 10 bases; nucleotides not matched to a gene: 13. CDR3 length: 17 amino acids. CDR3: CASSQALLAGTRVELFF. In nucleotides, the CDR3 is TGTGCCAGCAGCCAAGCGCTTCTAGCGGGGACCAGGGTGGAGCTGTTTTTT.

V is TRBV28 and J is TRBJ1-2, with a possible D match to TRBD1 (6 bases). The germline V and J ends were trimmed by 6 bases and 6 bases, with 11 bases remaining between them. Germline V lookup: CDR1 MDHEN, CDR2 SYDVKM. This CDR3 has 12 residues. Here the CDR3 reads CASRSGANGYTF. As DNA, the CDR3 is TGTGCCAGCAGGTCGGGGGCTAATGGCTACACCTTC.

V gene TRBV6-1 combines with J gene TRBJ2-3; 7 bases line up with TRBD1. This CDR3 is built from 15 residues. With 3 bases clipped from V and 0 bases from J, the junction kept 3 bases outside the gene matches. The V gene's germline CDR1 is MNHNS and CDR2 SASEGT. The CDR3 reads CASSDEDRSTDTQYF. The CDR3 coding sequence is TGTGCCAGCAGTGATGAGGACAGGAGCACAGATACGCAGTATTTT.

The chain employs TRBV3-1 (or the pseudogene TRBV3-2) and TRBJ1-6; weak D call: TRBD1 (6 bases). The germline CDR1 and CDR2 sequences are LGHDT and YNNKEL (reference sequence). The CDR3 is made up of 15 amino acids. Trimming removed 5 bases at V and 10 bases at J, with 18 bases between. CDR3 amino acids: CASSSGTSRWSPLHF. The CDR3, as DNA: TGTGCCAGCAGCTCCGGGACAAGCCGTTGGTCACCCCTCCACTTT.

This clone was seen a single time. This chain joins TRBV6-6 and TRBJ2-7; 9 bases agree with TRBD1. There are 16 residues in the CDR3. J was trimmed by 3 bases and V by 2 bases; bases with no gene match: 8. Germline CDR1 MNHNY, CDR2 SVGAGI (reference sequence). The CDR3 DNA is TGTGCCAGCAGTTACCCCGGGGGGACAGGGAACTACGAGCAGTACGTC. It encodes CASSYPGGTGNYEQYV.

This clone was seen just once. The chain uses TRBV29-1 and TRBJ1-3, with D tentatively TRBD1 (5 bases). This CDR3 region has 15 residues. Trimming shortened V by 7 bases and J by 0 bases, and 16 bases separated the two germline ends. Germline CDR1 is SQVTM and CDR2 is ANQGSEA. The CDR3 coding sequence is TGCAGCGCTAATGACAGACCAGGCTCTGGAAACACCATATATTTT. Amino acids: CSANDRPGSGNTIYF.

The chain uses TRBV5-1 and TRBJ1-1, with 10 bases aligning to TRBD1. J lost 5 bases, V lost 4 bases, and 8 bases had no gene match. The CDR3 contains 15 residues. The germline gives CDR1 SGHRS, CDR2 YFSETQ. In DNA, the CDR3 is TGCGCCAGCAGCGGACGGACAGGGGGAGGGACTGAAGCTTTCTTT. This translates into CASSGRTGGGTEAFF.

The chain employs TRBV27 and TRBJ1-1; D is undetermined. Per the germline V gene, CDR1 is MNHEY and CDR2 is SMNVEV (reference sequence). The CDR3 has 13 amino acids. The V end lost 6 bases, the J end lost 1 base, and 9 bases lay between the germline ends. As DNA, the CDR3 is TGTGCCAGCAGCTTGTCGAGGAACACTGAAGCTTTCTTT. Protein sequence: CASSLSRNTEAFF.

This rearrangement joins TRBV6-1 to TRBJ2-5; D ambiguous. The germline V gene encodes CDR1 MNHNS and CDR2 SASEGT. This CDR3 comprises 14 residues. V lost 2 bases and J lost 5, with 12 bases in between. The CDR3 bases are TGTGCCAGCAGTGAATTTAGGGTTTCGGAGACCCAGTACTTC. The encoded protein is CASSEFRVSETQYF.

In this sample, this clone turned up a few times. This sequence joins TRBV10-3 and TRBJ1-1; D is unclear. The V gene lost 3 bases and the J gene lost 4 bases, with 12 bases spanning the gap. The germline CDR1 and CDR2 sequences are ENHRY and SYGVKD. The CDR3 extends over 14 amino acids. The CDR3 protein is CAISDLSPSTEAFF. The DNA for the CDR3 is TGTGCCATCAGTGACCTTAGTCCTTCCACTGAAGCTTTCTTT.

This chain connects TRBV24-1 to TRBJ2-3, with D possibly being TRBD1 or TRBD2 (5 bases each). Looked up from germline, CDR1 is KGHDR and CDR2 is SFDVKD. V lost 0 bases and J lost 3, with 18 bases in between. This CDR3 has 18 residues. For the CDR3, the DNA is TGTGCCACCAGTGATTTGTCGGGGAACACAGGTACAACAGATACGCAGTATTTT. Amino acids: CATSDLSGNTGTTDTQYF.

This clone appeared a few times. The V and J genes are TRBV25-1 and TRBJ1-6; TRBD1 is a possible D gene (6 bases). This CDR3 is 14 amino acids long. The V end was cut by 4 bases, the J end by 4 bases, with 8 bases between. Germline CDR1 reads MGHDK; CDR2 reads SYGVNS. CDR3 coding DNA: TGTGCCAGCAGTGGTGGACAGTATAATTCACCCCTCCACTTT. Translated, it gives CASSGGQYNSPLHF. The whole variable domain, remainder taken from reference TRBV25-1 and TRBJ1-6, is EADIYQTPRYLVIGTGKKITLECSQTMGHDKMYWYQQDPGMELHLIHYSYGVNSTEKGDLSSESTVSRIRTEHFPLTLESARPSHTSQYLCASSGGQYNSPLHFGNGTRLTVT.

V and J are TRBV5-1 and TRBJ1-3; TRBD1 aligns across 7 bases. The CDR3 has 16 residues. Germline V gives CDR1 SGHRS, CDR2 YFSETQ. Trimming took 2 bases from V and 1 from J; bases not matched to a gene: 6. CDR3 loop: CASSLTGADSGNTIYF. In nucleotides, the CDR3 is TGCGCCAGCAGCTTAACAGGGGCCGATTCTGGAAACACCATATATTTT.

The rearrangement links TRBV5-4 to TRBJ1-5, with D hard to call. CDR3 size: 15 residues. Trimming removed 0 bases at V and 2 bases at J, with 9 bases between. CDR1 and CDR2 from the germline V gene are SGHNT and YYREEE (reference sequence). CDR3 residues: CASSLGVGGNQPQHF. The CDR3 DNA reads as TGTGCCAGCAGCTTGGGGGTTGGTGGCAATCAGCCCCAGCATTTT.

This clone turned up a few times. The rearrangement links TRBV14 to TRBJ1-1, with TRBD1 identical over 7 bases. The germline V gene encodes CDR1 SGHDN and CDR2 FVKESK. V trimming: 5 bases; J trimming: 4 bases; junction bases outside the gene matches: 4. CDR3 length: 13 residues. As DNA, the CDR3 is TGTGCCAGCAGCTACCACAGGGGCACTGAAGCTTTCTTT. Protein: CASSYHRGTEAFF.

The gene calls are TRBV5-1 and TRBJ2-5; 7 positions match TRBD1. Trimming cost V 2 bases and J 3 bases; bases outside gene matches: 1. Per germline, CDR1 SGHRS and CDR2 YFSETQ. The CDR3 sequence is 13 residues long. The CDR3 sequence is CASSLTGEETQYF. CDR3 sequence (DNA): TGCGCCAGCAGCTTAACAGGGGAAGAGACCCAGTACTTC.

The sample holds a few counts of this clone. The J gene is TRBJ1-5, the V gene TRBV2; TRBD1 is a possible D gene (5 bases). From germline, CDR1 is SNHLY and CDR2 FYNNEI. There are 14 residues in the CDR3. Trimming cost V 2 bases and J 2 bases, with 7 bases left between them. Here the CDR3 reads CASSERDGNQPQHF. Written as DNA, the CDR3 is TGTGCCAGCAGTGAACGGGACGGCAATCAGCCCCAGCATTTT. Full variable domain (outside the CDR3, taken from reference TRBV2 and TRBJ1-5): EPEVTQTPSHQVTQMGQEVILRCVPISNHLYFYWYRQILGQKVEFLVSFYNNEISEKSEIFDDQFSVERPDGSNFTLKIRSTKLEDSAMYFCASSERDGNQPQHFGDGTRLSIL.

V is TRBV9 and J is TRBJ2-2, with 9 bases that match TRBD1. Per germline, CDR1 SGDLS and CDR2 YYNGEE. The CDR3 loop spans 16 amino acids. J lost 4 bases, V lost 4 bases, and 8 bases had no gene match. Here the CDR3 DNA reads TGTGCCAGCAGCACCCGGGACAGGGACTCCACCGGGGAGCTGTTTTTT. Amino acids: CASSTRDRDSTGELFF.

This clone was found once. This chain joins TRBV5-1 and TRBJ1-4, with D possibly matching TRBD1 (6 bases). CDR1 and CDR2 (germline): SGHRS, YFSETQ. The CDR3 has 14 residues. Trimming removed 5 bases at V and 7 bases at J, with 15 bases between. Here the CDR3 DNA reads TGCGCCAGCAGGGCACAGGGCGGAGGTGAAAAACTGTTTTTT. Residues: CASRAQGGGEKLFF. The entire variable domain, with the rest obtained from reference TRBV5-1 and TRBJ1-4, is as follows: KAGVTQTPRYLIKTRGQQVTLSCSPISGHRSVSWYQQTPGQGLQFLFEYFSETQRNKGNFPGRFSGRQFSNSRSEMNVSTLELGDSALYLCASRAQGGGEKLFFGSGTQLSVL.